Each of the 18 T cell receptor beta chains below was sequenced from the same sample in a study of blood T cell repertoires in COVID-19. The protocol was immunoSEQ multiplex PCR, while the TCRdb copy is restricted to in-frame clones and leaves out a portion. Of about 310,000 clones listed, approximately 86% were seen once; the top ten hold around 8.9%. The sample taken for sequencing was PBMCs or T cells enriched from blood (not recorded which). These receptors all stem from a woman younger than 35 who had recovered from COVID-19.

V gene TRBV14 combines with J gene TRBJ2-7; D uncertain. Trimming cost V 5 bases and J 6 bases, with 14 bases left between them. Per germline, CDR1 SGHDN and CDR2 FVKESK. The CDR3 spans 13 residues. For the CDR3, the DNA is TGTGCCAGCAGCTACGACATCATTTCCGAGCAGTACTTC. Its protein is CASSYDIISEQYF.

The chain joins TRBV28 to TRBJ1-2; tentatively, D is TRBD1 (6 bases). The V gene's germline CDR1 is MDHEN and CDR2 SYDVKM. V lost 1 base, J lost 5 bases, and 11 bases lay in between. CDR3 length: 14 amino acids. The CDR3 here is CASSLFARGYGYTF. The CDR3 DNA follows: TGTGCCAGCAGTTTATTTGCCAGGGGATATGGCTACACCTTC.

The chain joins TRBV6-5 to TRBJ1-2; 7 bases are shared with TRBD1. The CDR3 runs 16 residues. Germline V gene lookup returns CDR1 MNHEY and CDR2 SVGAGI. Losses at the gene ends were 3 bases for V and 0 bases for J; bases not matched to a gene: 7. In DNA, the CDR3 is TGTGCCAGCAGTTATGTTGGAGGGACAGCTAACTATGGCTACACCTTC. This translates into CASSYVGGTANYGYTF.

Here the CDR3 reads CASSLVTGGTYEQYF. For the CDR3, the DNA is TGTGCCAGCAGCTTAGTGACAGGGGGAACCTACGAGCAGTACTTC. The genes are TRBV7-2 and TRBJ2-7, with 9 bases fitting TRBD1. J lost 2 bases, V lost 1 base, and 3 bases had no gene match. The CDR3 length is 15 residues. Germline V gene sequence: CDR1 SGHTA, CDR2 FQGNSA.

In nucleotides, the CDR3 is TGTGCCAGCAGCCCCACCTCTAGCGGCCCTAGCACAGATACGCAGTATTTT. Translating it yields CASSPTSSGPSTDTQYF. The chain employs TRBV27 and TRBJ2-3, with TRBD2 identical over 7 bases. CDR3 length: 17 amino acids. The ends lost 6 bases at V and 0 bases at J; junction bases unmatched: 12. Germline loops: CDR1 MNHEY, CDR2 SMNVEV (reference sequence).

The chain carries TRBV11-3 and TRBJ2-1; the match to TRBD2 covers 12 bases. The V gene end was trimmed by 5 bases and the J gene end by 15 bases; junction bases not matched to a gene: 14. CDR1 SGHNT and CDR2 YENEEA come from the germline V gene. This CDR3 contains 15 residues. DNA of the CDR3: TGTGCCAGCAGCGAGCCCCGGCTAGCGGGGGGGACTACGTTCTTC. Amino acids: CASSEPRLAGGTTFF.

This clone was seen a single time. This chain joins TRBV27 and TRBJ1-1; TRBD1 matches 12 bases. The ends lost 5 bases at V and 10 bases at J; junction bases unmatched: 8. Germline CDR1 is MNHEY and CDR2 is SMNVEV (reference sequence). The CDR3 loop spans 14 amino acids. CDR3: CASSPRGTGGRAFF. CDR3 coding DNA: TGTGCCAGCAGTCCCCGGGGGACAGGGGGCAGAGCTTTCTTT.

This clone was recorded only once. The chain couples TRBV6-5 to TRBJ1-1; TRBD1 matches 8 bases. The length of the CDR3 is 12 residues. Germline CDR1 is MNHEY and CDR2 is SVGAGI. Trimming at V came to 8 bases and at J to 3 bases, leaving 2 bases not matched to a gene. The CDR3 here is CASGTGDTEAFF. The CDR3 region has the DNA TGTGCCAGCGGGACAGGTGACACTGAAGCTTTCTTT.

The chain has TRBV4-2 and TRBJ2-7; the D gene is possibly TRBD2 (6 bases). The ends were cut back, 1 base at V and 3 bases at J, with 16 bases in the middle. The germline gives CDR1 LGHNA, CDR2 YNFKEQ. The CDR3 has 16 amino acids. CDR3 sequence reads: CASSQVEGLENYEQYF. CDR3 DNA: TGTGCCAGCAGCCAAGTTGAGGGACTTGAGAACTACGAGCAGTACTTC.

The chain recombines TRBV6-6 with TRBJ1-1; TRBD1 might be the D (6 bases). The CDR3 covers 11 residues. Trimming stripped 6 bases from V and 10 bases from J, with 12 bases between. Germline V gene sequence: CDR1 MNHNY, CDR2 SVGAGI (reference sequence). The CDR3 loop is CASSRQGRAFF. The DNA for the CDR3 is TGTGCCAGCAGCCGGCAGGGGAGAGCTTTCTTT.

This clone was picked up a small number of times. The chain links TRBV1 to TRBJ1-2. TRBV1 is a recognized pseudogene. The CDR3 is 15 amino acids. In nucleotides, the CDR3 is TGCACCAGCACAGCCAAGCAAGAGGCTAACTATGGCTACACCTTC. Translated: CTSTAKQEANYGYTF.

This sequence joins TRBV5-1 and TRBJ1-4, with D perhaps TRBD1 (5 bases). The V and J ends lost 4 bases and 0 bases respectively, with 13 bases between them. The CDR3 is 16 amino acids. Germline V gene data show CDR1 as SGHRS and CDR2 as YFSETQ. The CDR3: CASSRRGGATNEKLFF. The CDR3 nucleotides read TGCGCCAGCAGCAGGCGCGGGGGTGCAACTAATGAAAAACTGTTTTTT.

This chain uses TRBV9 with TRBJ1-1; 7 nucleotides agree with TRBD1. Trimming removed 3 bases from V and 2 bases from J; junction bases left unmatched: 4. The germline V gene has CDR1 SGDLS and CDR2 YYNGEE. The CDR3 spans 14 residues. Here the CDR3 DNA reads TGTGCCAGCAGCGCCGGGACAGACAACACTGAAGCTTTCTTT. Translated: CASSAGTDNTEAFF.

The count of this clone is one. The chain has TRBV19 and TRBJ1-1, with D tentatively TRBD1 (5 bases). Germline V gene lookup returns CDR1 LNHDA and CDR2 SQIVND (reference sequence). V shed 5 bases and J shed 1 base, with 8 bases lying between them. The length of the CDR3 is 13 residues. The CDR3 loop reads CASSRTGNTEAFF. In nucleotides, the CDR3 is TGTGCCAGTAGTCGCACAGGGAACACTGAAGCTTTCTTT.

This chain links TRBV5-4 with TRBJ2-3, with 10 bases identical to TRBD2. The V gene's germline CDR1 is SGHNT and CDR2 YYREEE (reference sequence). CDR3 length equals 15 residues. V dropped 3 bases and J dropped 8; count of bases not matched to a gene: 9. CDR3 DNA sequence: TGTGCCAGCAGCTCCCTACTAGCGGGAATATTTACGCAGTATTTT. This gives the protein CASSSLLAGIFTQYF.

This chain joins TRBV15 and TRBJ2-1; 7 bases map to TRBD1. The CDR3 sequence is 12 residues long. The germline V gene encodes CDR1 LNHNV and CDR2 YYDKDF (reference sequence). Trimming removed 3 bases from V and 15 bases from J; junction bases left unmatched: 8. The CDR3: CATSRLPGQRFF. The CDR3 DNA sequence: TGTGCCACCAGCAGGCTACCGGGACAGCGGTTCTTC.

In its sample, this clone was seen a few times. This chain joins TRBV5-1 and TRBJ2-7; D is ambiguous. Germline CDR1 and CDR2: SGHRS and YFSETQ. Trimming left V 2 bases short and J 5 bases short, with 8 bases between. The CDR3 has 12 residues. This chain's CDR3 is CASSFTEDEQYF. CDR3 nucleotide sequence: TGCGCCAGCAGCTTCACCGAGGACGAGCAGTACTTC. Drawing the rest from reference TRBV5-1 and TRBJ2-7, the complete variable domain is KAGVTQTPRYLIKTRGQQVTLSCSPISGHRSVSWYQQTPGQGLQFLFEYFSETQRNKGNFPGRFSGRQFSNSRSEMNVSTLELGDSALYLCASSFTEDEQYFGPGTRLTVT.

This clone was found once. The rearrangement joins TRBV7-3 to TRBJ1-6; D unclear. This CDR3 is 15 amino acids long. V lost 3 bases, J lost 5 bases, and 11 bases lay in between. CDR1 is SGHTA and CDR2 is FQGTGA in the germline V gene. CDR3 sequence (DNA): TGTGCCAGCAGCTTTGACACCGCAAATAATTCACCCCTCCACTTT. This sequence encodes CASSFDTANNSPLHF.